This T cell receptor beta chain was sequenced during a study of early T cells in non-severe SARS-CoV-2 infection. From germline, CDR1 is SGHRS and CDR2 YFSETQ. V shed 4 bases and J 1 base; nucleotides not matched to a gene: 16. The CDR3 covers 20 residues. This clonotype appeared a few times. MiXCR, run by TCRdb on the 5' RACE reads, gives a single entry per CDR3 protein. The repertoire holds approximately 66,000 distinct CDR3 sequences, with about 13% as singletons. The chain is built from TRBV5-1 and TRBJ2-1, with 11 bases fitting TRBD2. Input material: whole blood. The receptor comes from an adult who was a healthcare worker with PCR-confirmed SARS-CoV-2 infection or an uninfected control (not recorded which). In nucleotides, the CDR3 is TGCGCCAGCAGCCCGCGACTAGCGGGATCCGCCAAACCATCCTACAATGAGCAGTTCTTC. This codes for CASSPRLAGSAKPSYNEQFF.